This T cell receptor (beta chain) came from a study of blood T cell repertoires in COVID-19. Study background: Specimens from acute and convalescent COVID-19 originated in the United States, Italy and Spain. Sample material is recorded as cDNA or gDNA derived from T cells, B-cell-depleted T cells, or PBMCs.

Original handling: Quantification of nucleated cells was approximated via reference gene primer amplification. Measured with immunoSEQ multiplex PCR; TCRdb has only the in-frame clones, and not every one. D and trimming come from the DNA, and the V and J calls and clone size come from that table. The data hold about 190,000 clones, with 60% to 80% observed a single time. Germline assignment: CDR1 KGHDR and CDR2 SFDVKD. The ends were cut back, 7 bases at V and 0 bases at J, with 9 bases in the middle. This CDR3 region has 14 residues. This TCR came from an older woman with acute or convalescent COVID-19. The sequencing input was peripheral blood. J is TRBJ1-5 and V is TRBV24-1; D possibly corresponds to TRBD1 (5 bases). CDR3 loop: CATRQVYSNQPQHF. DNA for the CDR3: TGTGCCACCAGACAGGTCTATAGCAATCAGCCCCAGCATTTT.